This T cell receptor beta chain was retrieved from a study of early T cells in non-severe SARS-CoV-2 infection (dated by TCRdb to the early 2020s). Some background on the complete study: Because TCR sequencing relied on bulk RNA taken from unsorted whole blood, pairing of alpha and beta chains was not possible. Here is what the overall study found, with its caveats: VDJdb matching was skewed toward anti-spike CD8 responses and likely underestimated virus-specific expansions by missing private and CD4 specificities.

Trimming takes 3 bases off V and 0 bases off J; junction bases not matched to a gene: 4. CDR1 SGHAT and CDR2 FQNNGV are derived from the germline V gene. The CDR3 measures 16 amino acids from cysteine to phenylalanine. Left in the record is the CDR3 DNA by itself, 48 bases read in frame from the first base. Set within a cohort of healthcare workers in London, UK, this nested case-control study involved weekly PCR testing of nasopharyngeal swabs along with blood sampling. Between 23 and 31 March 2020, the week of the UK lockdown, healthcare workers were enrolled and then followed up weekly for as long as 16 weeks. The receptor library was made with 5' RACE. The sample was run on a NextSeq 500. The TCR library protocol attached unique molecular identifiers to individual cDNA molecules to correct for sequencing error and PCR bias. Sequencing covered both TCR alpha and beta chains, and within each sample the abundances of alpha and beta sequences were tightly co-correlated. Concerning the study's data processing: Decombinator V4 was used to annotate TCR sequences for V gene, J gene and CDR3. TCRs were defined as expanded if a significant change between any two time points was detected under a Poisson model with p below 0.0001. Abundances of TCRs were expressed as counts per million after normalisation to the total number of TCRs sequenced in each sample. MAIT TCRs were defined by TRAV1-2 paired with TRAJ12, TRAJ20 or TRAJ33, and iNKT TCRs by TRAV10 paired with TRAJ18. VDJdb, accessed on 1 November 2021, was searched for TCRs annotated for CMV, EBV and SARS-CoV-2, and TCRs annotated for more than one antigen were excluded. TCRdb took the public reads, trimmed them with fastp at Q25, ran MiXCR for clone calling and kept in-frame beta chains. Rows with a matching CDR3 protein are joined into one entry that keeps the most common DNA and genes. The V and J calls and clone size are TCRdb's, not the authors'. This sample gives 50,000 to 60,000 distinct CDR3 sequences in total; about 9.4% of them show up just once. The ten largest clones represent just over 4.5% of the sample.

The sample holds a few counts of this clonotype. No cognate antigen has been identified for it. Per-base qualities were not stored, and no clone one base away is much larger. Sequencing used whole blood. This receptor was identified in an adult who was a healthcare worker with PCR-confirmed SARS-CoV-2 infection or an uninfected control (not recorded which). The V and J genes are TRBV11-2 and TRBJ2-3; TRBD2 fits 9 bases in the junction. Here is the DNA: TGTGCCAGCAGCTTCTTGACTAGCGGAAGCACAGATACGCAGTATTTT. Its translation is CASSFLTSGSTDTQYF.